This T cell receptor beta chain was profiled in a study of cytomegalovirus exposure and HLA in healthy donors. For the study at large: The 120 validation repertoires, a later analysis reported, used the same platform as the 650 to 800 repertoires from the first cohort.

Study-level points and caveats: The study recorded some 160 TCR beta chains that were cytomegalovirus-associated. Reports showed the classifier diagnosing cytomegalovirus status with high specificity and sensitivity. It was found in a later analysis that first-cohort TCR clusters tended to co-occur in the 120 validation repertoires.

The repertoire was sequenced with immunoSEQ multiplex PCR; TCRdb's copy has only in-frame clones and lacks some. The repertoire holds around 99,000 clones, with about 90% as singletons. A remark on this clone: What it binds is not known.

The receptor comes from a woman younger than 35 in good health and CMV-seronegative. Material for sequencing was PBMCs.

CDR3 nucleotides: TGCGCCAGCAGCCAATGGCGTTTTATAGACTATGGCAATGAGCAGTTCTTC. It yields the protein CASSQWRFIDYGNEQFF. The chain couples TRBV4-3 to TRBJ2-1; tentatively, D is TRBD2 (5 bases). The CDR3 totals 17 residues. Germline V CDR1 and CDR2: LGHNA, YSLEER. Trimming removed 2 bases from V and 6 bases from J, with 20 bases in between.